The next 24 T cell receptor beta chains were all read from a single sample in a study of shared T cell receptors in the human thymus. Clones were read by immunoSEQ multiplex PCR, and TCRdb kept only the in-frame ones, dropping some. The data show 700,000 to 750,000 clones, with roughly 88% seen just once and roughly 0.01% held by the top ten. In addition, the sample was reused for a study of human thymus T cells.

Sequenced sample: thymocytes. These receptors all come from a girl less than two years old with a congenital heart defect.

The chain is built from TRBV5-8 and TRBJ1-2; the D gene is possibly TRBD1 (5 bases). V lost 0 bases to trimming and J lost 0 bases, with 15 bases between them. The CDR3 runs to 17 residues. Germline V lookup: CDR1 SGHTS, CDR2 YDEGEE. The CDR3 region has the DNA TGTGCCAGCAGCTTGGGGAGGGCTCGGGGGACTAACTATGGCTACACCTTC. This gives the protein CASSLGRARGTNYGYTF. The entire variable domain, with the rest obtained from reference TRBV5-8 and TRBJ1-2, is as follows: EAGVTQSPTHLIKTRGQQATLRCSPISGHTSVYWYQQALGLGLQFLLWYDEGEERNRGNFPPRFSGRQFPNYSSELNVNALELEDSALYLCASSLGRARGTNYGYTFGSGTRLTVV.

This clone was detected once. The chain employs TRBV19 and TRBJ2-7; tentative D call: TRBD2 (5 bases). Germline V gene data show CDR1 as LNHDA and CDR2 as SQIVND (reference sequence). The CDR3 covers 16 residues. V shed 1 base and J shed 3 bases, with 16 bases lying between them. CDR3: CASSIAEGPTNYEQYF. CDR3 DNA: TGTGCCAGTAGTATAGCAGAGGGTCCCACGAACTACGAGCAGTACTTC.

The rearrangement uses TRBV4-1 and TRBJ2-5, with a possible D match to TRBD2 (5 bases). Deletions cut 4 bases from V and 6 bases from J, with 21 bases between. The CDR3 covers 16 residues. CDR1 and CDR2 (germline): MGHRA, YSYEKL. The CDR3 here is CASSPQTTTKIKTQYF. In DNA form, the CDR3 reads TGCGCCAGCAGCCCCCAGACTACCACGAAGATTAAGACCCAGTACTTC.

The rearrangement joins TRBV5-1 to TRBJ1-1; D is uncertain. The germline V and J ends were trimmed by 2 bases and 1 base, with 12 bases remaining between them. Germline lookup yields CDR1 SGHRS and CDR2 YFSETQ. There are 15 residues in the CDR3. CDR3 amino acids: CASSLDTAQNTEAFF. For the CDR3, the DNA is TGCGCCAGCAGCTTAGACACCGCTCAGAACACTGAAGCTTTCTTT.

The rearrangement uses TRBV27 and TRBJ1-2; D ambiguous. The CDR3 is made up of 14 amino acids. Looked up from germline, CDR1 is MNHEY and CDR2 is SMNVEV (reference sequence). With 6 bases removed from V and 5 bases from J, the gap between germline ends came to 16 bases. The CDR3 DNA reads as TGTGCCAGCAGGGGCCACCGGGATCCATATGGCTACACCTTC. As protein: CASRGHRDPYGYTF.

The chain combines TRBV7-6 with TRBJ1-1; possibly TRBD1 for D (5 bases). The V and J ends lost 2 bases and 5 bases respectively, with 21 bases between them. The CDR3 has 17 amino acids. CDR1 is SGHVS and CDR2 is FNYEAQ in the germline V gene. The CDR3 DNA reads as TGTGCCAGCAGCTTAAGGGGTTGGTCAGCCGAAGGAACTGAAGCTTTCTTT. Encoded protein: CASSLRGWSAEGTEAFF.

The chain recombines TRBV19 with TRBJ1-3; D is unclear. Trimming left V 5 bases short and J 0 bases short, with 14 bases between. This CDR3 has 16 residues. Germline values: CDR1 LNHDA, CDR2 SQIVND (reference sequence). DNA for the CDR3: TGTGCCAGTAGTCCGCTGACACCTGGCTCTGGAAACACCATATATTTT. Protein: CASSPLTPGSGNTIYF.

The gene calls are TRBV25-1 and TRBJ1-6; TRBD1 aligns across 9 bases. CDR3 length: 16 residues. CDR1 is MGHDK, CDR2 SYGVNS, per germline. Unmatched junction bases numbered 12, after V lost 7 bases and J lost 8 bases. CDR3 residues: CASTSQGAGGDSPLHF. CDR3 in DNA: TGTGCCAGCACCTCACAGGGGGCAGGGGGCGATTCACCCCTCCACTTT.

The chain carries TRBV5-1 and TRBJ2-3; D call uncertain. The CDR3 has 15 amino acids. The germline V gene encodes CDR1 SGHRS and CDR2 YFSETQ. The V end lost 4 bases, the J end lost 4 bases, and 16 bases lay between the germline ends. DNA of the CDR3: TGCGCCAGCAGCACCACAAGTGGTGAAGCAGATACGCAGTATTTT. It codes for CASSTTSGEADTQYF.

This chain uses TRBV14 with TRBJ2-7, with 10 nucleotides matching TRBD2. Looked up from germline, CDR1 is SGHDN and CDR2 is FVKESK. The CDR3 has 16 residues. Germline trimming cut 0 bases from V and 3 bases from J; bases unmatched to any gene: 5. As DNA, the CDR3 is TGTGCCAGCAGCCAAGATTGGCTAGCGGGGGACTACGAGCAGTACTTC. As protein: CASSQDWLAGDYEQYF.

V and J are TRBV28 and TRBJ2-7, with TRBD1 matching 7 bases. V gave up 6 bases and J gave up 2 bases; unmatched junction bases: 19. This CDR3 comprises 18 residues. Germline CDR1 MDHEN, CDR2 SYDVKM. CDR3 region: CASSGTVIPTSFPYEQYF. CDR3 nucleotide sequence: TGTGCCAGCAGCGGGACAGTCATACCGACTTCTTTCCCCTACGAGCAGTACTTC.

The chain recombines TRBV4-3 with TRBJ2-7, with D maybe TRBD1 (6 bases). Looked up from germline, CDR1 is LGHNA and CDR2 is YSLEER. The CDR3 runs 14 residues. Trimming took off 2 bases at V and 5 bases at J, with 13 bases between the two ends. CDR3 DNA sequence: TGCGCCAGCAGCCAACATACAGGGTGGGACGAGCAGTACTTC. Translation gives CASSQHTGWDEQYF.

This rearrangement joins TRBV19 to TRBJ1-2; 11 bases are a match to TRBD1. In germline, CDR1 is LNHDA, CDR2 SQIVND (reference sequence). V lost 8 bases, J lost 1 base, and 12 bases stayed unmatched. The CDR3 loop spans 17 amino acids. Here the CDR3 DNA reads TGTGCCAGTCACGGATTGGACAGGGGGCCCTTTAACTATGGCTACACCTTC. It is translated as CASHGLDRGPFNYGYTF.

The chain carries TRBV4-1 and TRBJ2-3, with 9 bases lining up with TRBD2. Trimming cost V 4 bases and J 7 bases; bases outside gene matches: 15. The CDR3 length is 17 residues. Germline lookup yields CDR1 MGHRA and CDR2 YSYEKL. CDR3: CASSPSPAGGPGNTQYF. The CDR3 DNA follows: TGCGCCAGCAGCCCCAGTCCCGCGGGGGGGCCGGGGAATACGCAGTATTTT.

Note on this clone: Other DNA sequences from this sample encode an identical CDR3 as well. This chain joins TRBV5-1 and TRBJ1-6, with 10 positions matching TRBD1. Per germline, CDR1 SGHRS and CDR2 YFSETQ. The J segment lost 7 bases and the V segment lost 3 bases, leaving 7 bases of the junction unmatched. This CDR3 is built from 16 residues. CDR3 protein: CASSSGTGVENSPLHF. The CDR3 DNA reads TGCGCCAGCAGCTCTGGGACAGGGGTGGAGAATTCACCCCTCCACTTT.

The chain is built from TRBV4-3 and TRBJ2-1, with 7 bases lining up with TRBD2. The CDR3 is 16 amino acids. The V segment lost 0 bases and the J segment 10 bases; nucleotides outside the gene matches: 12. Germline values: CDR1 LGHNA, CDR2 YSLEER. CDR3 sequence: CASSQEEVSGAREQFF. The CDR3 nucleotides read TGCGCCAGCAGCCAAGAAGAGGTGAGCGGGGCACGGGAGCAGTTCTTC.

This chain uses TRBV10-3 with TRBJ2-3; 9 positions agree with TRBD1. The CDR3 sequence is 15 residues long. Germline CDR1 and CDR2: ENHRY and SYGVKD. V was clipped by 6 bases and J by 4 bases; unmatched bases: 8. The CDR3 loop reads CAIRSGTGPSDTQYF. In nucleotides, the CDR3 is TGTGCCATCAGGAGTGGGACAGGGCCCTCAGATACGCAGTATTTT.

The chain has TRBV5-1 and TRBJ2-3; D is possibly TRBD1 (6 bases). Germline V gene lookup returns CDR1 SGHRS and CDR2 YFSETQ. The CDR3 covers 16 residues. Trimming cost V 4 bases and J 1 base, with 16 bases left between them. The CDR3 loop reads CASSRRQALGTDTQYF. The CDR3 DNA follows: TGCGCCAGCAGCCGTCGACAGGCACTAGGCACAGATACGCAGTATTTT.

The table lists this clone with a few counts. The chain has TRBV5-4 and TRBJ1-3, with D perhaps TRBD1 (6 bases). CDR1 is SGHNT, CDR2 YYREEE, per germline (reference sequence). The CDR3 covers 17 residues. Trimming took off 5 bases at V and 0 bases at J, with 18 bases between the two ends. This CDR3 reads CASRAGEPDHSGNTIYF. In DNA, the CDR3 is TGTGCCAGCAGAGCAGGGGAGCCCGATCACTCTGGAAACACCATATATTTT.

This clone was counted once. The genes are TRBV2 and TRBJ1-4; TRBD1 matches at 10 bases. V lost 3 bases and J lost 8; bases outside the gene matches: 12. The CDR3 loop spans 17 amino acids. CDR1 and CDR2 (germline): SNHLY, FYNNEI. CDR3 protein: CASSDGQGGAGGEKLFF. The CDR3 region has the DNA TGTGCCAGCAGTGACGGACAGGGGGGGGCGGGAGGCGAAAAACTGTTTTTT.

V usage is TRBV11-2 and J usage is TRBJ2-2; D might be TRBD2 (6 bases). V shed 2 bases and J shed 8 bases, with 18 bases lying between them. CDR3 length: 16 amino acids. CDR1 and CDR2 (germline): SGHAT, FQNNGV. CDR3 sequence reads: CASSLLSGTGVGELFF. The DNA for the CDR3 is TGTGCCAGCAGCTTATTATCCGGGACGGGGGTAGGGGAGCTGTTTTTT.

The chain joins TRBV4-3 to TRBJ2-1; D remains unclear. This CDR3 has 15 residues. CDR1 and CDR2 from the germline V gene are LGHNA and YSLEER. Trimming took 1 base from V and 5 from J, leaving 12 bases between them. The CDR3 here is CASSQVVARNNEQFF. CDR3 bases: TGCGCCAGCAGCCAAGTGGTGGCCAGAAACAATGAGCAGTTCTTC.

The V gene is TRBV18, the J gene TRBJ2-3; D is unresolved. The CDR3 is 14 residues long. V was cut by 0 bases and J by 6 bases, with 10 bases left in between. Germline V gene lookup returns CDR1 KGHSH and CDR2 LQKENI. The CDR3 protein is CASSPPPNPDTQYF. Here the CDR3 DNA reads TGTGCCAGCTCACCACCGCCTAACCCCGATACGCAGTATTTT.

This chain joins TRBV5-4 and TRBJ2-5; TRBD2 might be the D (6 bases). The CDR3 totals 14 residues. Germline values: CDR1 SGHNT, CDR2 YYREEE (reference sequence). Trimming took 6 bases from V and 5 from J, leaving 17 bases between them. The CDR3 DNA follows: TGTGCCAGCAACCGGGCGGGGAAGGAGGAGACCCAGTACTTC. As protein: CASNRAGKEETQYF.